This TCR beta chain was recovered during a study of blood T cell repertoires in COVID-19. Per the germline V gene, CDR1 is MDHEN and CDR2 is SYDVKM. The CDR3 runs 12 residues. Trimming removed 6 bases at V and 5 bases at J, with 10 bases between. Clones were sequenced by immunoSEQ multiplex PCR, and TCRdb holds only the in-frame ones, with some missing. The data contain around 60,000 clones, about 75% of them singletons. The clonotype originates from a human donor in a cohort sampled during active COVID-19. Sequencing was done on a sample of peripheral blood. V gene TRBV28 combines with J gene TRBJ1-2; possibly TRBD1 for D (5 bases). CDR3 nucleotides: TGTGCCAGCAGCCCGGGGGGATATGGCTACACCTTC. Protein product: CASSPGGYGYTF.